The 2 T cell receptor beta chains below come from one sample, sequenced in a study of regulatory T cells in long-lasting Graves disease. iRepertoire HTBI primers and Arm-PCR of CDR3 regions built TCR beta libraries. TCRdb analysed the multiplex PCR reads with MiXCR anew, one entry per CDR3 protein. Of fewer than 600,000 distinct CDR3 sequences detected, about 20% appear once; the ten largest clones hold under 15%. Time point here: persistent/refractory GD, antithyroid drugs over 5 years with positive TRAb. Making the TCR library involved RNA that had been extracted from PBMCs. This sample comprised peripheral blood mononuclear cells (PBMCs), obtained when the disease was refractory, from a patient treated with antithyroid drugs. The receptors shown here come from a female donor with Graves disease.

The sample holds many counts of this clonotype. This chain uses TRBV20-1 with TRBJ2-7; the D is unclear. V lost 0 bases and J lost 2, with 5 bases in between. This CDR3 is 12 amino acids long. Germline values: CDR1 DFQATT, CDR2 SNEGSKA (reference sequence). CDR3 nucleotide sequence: TGCAGTGCTAGAGACAGGACCTACGAGCAGTACTTC. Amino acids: CSARDRTYEQYF.

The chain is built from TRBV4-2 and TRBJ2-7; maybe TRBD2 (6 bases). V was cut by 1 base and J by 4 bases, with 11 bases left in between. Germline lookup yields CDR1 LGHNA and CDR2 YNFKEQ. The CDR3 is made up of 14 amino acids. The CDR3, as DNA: TGTGCCAGCAGCCAAGGGGCAGGGAGGTACGAGCAGTACTTC. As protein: CASSQGAGRYEQYF.